The 9 T cell receptor beta chains below were found in one sample sequenced in a study of T-cell memory formation after mild COVID-19. Via MiXCR, TCRdb re-called the 5' RACE reads, giving one row per CDR3 protein. The repertoire holds roughly 86,000 distinct CDR3 sequences, with around 13% as singletons. The specimen was PBMCs or a T cell subset sorted from them (not recorded which). The receptors shown here come from an adult woman who had mild COVID-19 (a few samples of this study predate the infection). Cell type and time point are not known.

This clonotype has a handful of counts. This chain uses TRBV7-2 with TRBJ2-5; TRBD1 matches 8 bases. J was trimmed by 6 bases and V by 1 base; bases with no gene match: 7. The CDR3 totals 15 residues. Germline V gene sequence: CDR1 SGHTA, CDR2 FQGNSA. In DNA, the CDR3 is TGTGCCAGCAGCTTAGTCGCAGGGGGCGGAAAGACCCAGTACTTC. Its translation: CASSLVAGGGKTQYF.

This clonotype was recorded a few times. The genes are TRBV24-1 and TRBJ2-1, with D possibly matching TRBD2 (5 bases). The V and J ends lost 9 bases and 4 bases respectively, with 9 bases between them. The CDR3 consists of 12 residues. CDR1 and CDR2 (germline): KGHDR, SFDVKD. CDR3 loop: CATRTRYNEQFF. The CDR3, as DNA: TGTGCCACCCGGACTCGGTACAATGAGCAGTTCTTC.

There are many counts of this clonotype. The V gene is TRBV7-6, the J gene TRBJ2-7, with D uncertain. The V and J ends lost 1 base and 7 bases respectively, with 11 bases between them. From germline, CDR1 is SGHVS and CDR2 FNYEAQ. The CDR3 is made up of 13 amino acids. CDR3 sequence reads: CASSLELRGEQYF. DNA for the CDR3: TGTGCCAGCAGCTTAGAACTCCGTGGGGAGCAGTACTTC.

This clonotype showed up just a few times. The V gene is TRBV7-3, the J gene TRBJ2-1, with TRBD2 matching 10 bases. Germline loops: CDR1 SGHTA, CDR2 FQGTGA. The CDR3 sequence is 15 residues long. Germline trimming cut 5 bases from V and 4 bases from J; bases unmatched to any gene: 5. The DNA for the CDR3 is TGTGCCAGCAGCGCTAGCGGGAGTATATACAATGAGCAGTTCTTC. It codes for CASSASGSIYNEQFF. Full variable domain (remainder filled in from reference TRBV7-3 and TRBJ2-1): GAGVSQTPSNKVTEKGKYVELRCDPISGHTALYWYRQSLGQGPEFLIYFQGTGAADDSGLPNDRFFAVRPEGSVSTLKIQRTERGDSAVYLCASSASGSIYNEQFFGPGTRLTVL.

The chain recombines TRBV12-3 or TRBV12-4 with TRBJ1-1, with 9 bases lining up with TRBD1. This CDR3 has 14 residues. V lost 5 bases, J lost 5 bases, and 6 bases stayed unmatched. The CDR3 DNA follows: TGTGCCAGCAGTACCTCGGACAGGGGAACTGAAGCTTTCTTT. This codes for CASSTSDRGTEAFF.

This clonotype was seen a few times. The DNA of the CDR3 is TGTGCCAGCAGCCCGCCGGGACTAGTTTACAATGAGCAGTTCTTC. This encodes CASSPPGLVYNEQFF. The V and J genes are TRBV7-3 and TRBJ2-1, with 8 bases aligning to TRBD2. Losses at the gene ends were 5 bases for V and 4 bases for J; bases not matched to a gene: 7. The CDR3 contains 15 residues. Germline CDR1 is SGHTA and CDR2 is FQGTGA.

The genes are TRBV20-1 and TRBJ1-1; D unresolved. This CDR3 has 13 amino acids. Germline V gives CDR1 DFQATT, CDR2 SNEGSKA (reference sequence). V lost 3 bases and J 3 bases, leaving 11 bases between the germline ends. The DNA of the CDR3 is TGCAGTGCTAGGAACTACGAGCACACTGAAGCTTTCTTT. Translation: CSARNYEHTEAFF.

This clonotype was seen only a few times. This chain joins TRBV19 and TRBJ2-3, with 12 bases identical to TRBD2. The CDR3 length is 18 residues. The junction had 11 bases not matched to a gene; V was cut back by 3 bases and J by 4 bases. Per germline, CDR1 LNHDA and CDR2 SQIVND (reference sequence). The CDR3 bases are TGTGCCAGTAGTATCCTCGGACTAGCGGGAAGTATGGCAGATACGCAGTATTTT. The encoded protein is CASSILGLAGSMADTQYF.

This clonotype was seen a handful of times. J is TRBJ2-7 and V is TRBV7-6, with D tentatively TRBD1 or TRBD2 (5 bases each). The ends were cut back, 5 bases at V and 6 bases at J, with 11 bases in the middle. CDR3 length: 12 amino acids. Germline values: CDR1 SGHVS, CDR2 FNYEAQ. The CDR3 loop is CASSRPGTEQYF. The CDR3 nucleotides are TGTGCCAGCAGCCGACCGGGGACCGAGCAGTACTTC.